This T cell receptor (beta chain) is drawn from a study of T cell responses to AZD1222 COVID-19 vaccine. Study overall: Recipients boosted at about 4 weeks or about 12 weeks are pooled.

Sequencing used immunoSEQ multiplex PCR; TCRdb keeps in-frame clones, though not all of them. This repertoire shows about 120,000 clones, approximately 91% found once; its top ten account for 4% to 5%. The germline CDR1 and CDR2 sequences are SQVTM and ANQGSEA. J gave up 6 bases and V 4 bases, and 6 bases lay outside the gene matches. This CDR3 is built from 12 residues. Sequenced here: peripheral blood, sampled on day 0 of AZD1222 vaccination. This TCR was sampled from an adult in good health. The chain recombines TRBV29-1 with TRBJ2-7; TRBD1 matches 7 bases. In nucleotides, the CDR3 is TGCAGCGTTGCCGCAGGGGGTTTCGAGCAGTACTTC. Translation gives CSVAAGGFEQYF.